The next 32 T cell receptor beta chains were all read from a single sample in a study of T cell responses to AZD1222 COVID-19 vaccine (dated by TCRdb to 2020 to 2022). The time point label corresponds to: about 28 days (+/-7) after the second vaccine dose. In light of the paper, this sample's treatment or condition label describes: meningococcal conjugate vaccine given as trial control. To prepare the library, the immunoSEQ multiplex PCR assay was applied. This immuneACCESS table, as held by TCRdb, lists in-frame sequences with V and J called but not all clones. Of the missing ones, under half trace to an unresolved V gene in checked studies; the others have no known cause. This sample holds roughly 100,000 clones; about nine tenths were observed only once. The ten largest clonotypes hold 3% to 4% of the sample. This material consisted of peripheral blood, taken 28 days after the second dose of the MenACWY control vaccine. The origin of the receptors is an adult who received the MenACWY meningococcal vaccine as a control.

The chain has TRBV5-1 and TRBJ1-2; 9 bases fit TRBD1. CDR1 SGHRS and CDR2 YFSETQ come from the germline V gene. The CDR3 loop spans 14 amino acids. V lost 4 bases, J lost 8 bases, and 9 bases stayed unmatched. CDR3 residues: CASSVGQGGGGYTF. As DNA, the CDR3 is TGCGCCAGCAGCGTGGGACAGGGAGGGGGCGGCTACACCTTC.

The chain recombines TRBV30 with TRBJ1-1; 8 bases align to TRBD1. The V gene end was trimmed by 0 bases and the J gene end by 5 bases; junction bases not matched to a gene: 14. Germline V gives CDR1 GTSNPN, CDR2 SVGIG (reference sequence). CDR3 length equals 17 residues. CDR3 bases: TGTGCCTGGAGTGTACGGTCTGTGAGGACAGGGAAGACTGAAGCTTTCTTT. Its protein product is CAWSVRSVRTGKTEAFF.

The chain couples TRBV28 to TRBJ1-1; a possible D gene is TRBD1 (6 bases). The CDR3 consists of 12 residues. The V end was cut by 6 bases, the J end by 5 bases, with 10 bases between. CDR1 and CDR2 (germline): MDHEN, SYDVKM. The CDR3 bases are TGTGCCAGCAGAAGGGGGTTGACTGAAGCTTTCTTT. It specifies CASRRGLTEAFF.

This chain links TRBV28 with TRBJ1-2; D may be TRBD1 (5 bases). CDR1 is MDHEN, CDR2 SYDVKM, per germline. This CDR3 comprises 14 residues. Trimming took 3 bases from V and 1 from J, leaving 9 bases between them. DNA of the CDR3: TGTGCCAGCAGTTTCCTCGACAGTAACTATGGCTACACCTTC. The encoded protein is CASSFLDSNYGYTF.

This chain joins TRBV7-9 and TRBJ1-2; a possible D gene is TRBD1 (5 bases). Germline assignment: CDR1 SEHNR and CDR2 FQNEAQ (reference sequence). CDR3 size: 14 residues. V gave up 5 bases and J gave up 3 bases, with 13 bases separating them. Here the CDR3 reads CASSPGGAHYGYTF. CDR3 DNA sequence: TGTGCCAGCAGCCCAGGAGGGGCCCACTATGGCTACACCTTC.

The chain links TRBV5-8 to TRBJ2-3, with D possibly TRBD2 on 6 matching bases. This CDR3 is 14 amino acids long. CDR1 is SGHTS and CDR2 is YDEGEE in the germline V gene. Trimming took off 4 bases at V and 4 bases at J, with 13 bases between the two ends. The CDR3 here is CASSRRGLADTQYF. In DNA form, the CDR3 reads TGTGCCAGCAGCCGCCGGGGACTCGCAGATACGCAGTATTTT.

V usage is TRBV18 and J usage is TRBJ1-1, with a tentative D call TRBD1 (5 bases). Germline CDR1 and CDR2: KGHSH and LQKENI. The CDR3 runs to 13 residues. The V end was cut by 6 bases, the J end by 5 bases, with 13 bases between. CDR3 nucleotide sequence: TGTGCCAGCTCCCTTAACCGGGGGACTGAAGCTTTCTTT. It is translated as CASSLNRGTEAFF.

The chain recombines TRBV7-2 with TRBJ2-5, with 9 bases aligning to TRBD2. Per germline, CDR1 SGHTA and CDR2 FQGNSA. The CDR3 loop spans 14 amino acids. J was trimmed by 5 bases and V by 6 bases; bases with no gene match: 7. The CDR3 here is CASSYSLAGETQYF. As DNA, the CDR3 is TGTGCCAGCAGTTACAGCCTAGCGGGGGAGACCCAGTACTTC.

This chain links TRBV28 with TRBJ1-2, with D hard to call. CDR1 MDHEN and CDR2 SYDVKM come from the germline V gene. Trimming shortened V by 2 bases and J by 1 base, and 5 bases separated the two germline ends. This CDR3 is 13 amino acids long. CDR3 sequence (DNA): TGTGCCAGCAGTTTACGGGATAACTATGGCTACACCTTC. This encodes CASSLRDNYGYTF.

J is TRBJ2-3 and V is TRBV7-8; no firm D call. The CDR3 sequence is 14 residues long. Between the trimmed V and J ends, which lost 6 bases and 7 bases, there was a span of 17 bases. Germline loops: CDR1 SGHVS, CDR2 FQNEAQ. CDR3 nucleotides: TGTGCCAGCAGGCCTCATAGCCCGCGCCATACGCAGTATTTT. It codes for CASRPHSPRHTQYF.

Ten or more counts support this clone. V usage is TRBV27 and J usage is TRBJ2-1; no definite D call. The CDR3 spans 15 residues. Germline V gene lookup returns CDR1 MNHEY and CDR2 SMNVEV (reference sequence). V lost 4 bases, J lost 0 bases, and 10 bases lay in between. CDR3 sequence reads: CASSSGSSSYNEQFF. In DNA, the CDR3 is TGTGCCAGCAGTTCCGGGTCGAGCTCCTACAATGAGCAGTTCTTC.

The chain has TRBV16 and TRBJ1-5; 7 bases align to TRBD1. CDR3 length: 19 residues. The V gene end was trimmed by 0 bases and the J gene end by 5 bases; junction bases not matched to a gene: 16. The V gene's germline CDR1 is KGHSY and CDR2 FQNENV. CDR3 protein: CASSQSGGQYGRRHQPQHF. CDR3 in DNA: TGTGCCAGCAGCCAATCAGGGGGACAGTATGGTAGGCGACATCAGCCCCAGCATTTT.

V gene TRBV7-3 combines with J gene TRBJ2-2; D ambiguous. There are 14 residues in the CDR3. Germline V gene lookup returns CDR1 SGHTA and CDR2 FQGTGA. V was cut by 0 bases and J by 6 bases, with 8 bases left in between. In nucleotides, the CDR3 is TGTGCCAGCAGCTTAACTAGGTTGCCCGGGGAGCTGTTTTTT. Amino acids: CASSLTRLPGELFF.

The chain is built from TRBV16 and TRBJ1-1; 10 nucleotides line up with TRBD1. This CDR3 is built from 16 residues. V lost 8 bases and J lost 4; bases outside the gene matches: 13. Per germline, CDR1 KGHSY and CDR2 FQNENV. Written as DNA, the CDR3 is TGTGCCAGCTTATTTAGGGGACAGGGGTTCGGCACTGAAGCTTTCTTT. Protein: CASLFRGQGFGTEAFF.

The chain uses TRBV6-5 and TRBJ1-4; no clear D gene. The germline V gene has CDR1 MNHEY and CDR2 SVGAGI. The CDR3 contains 14 residues. The V and J ends lost 6 bases and 5 bases respectively, with 13 bases between them. The CDR3 DNA reads TGTGCCAGCAGGGCCGGCGGGAGGAATGAAAAACTGTTTTTT. Its translation: CASRAGGRNEKLFF.

This rearrangement joins TRBV5-5 to TRBJ2-7; D is uncertain. The CDR3 length is 13 residues. V lost 4 bases and J lost 0, with 8 bases in between. Germline V gene lookup returns CDR1 SGHKS and CDR2 YYEKEE (reference sequence). The CDR3 region has the DNA TGTGCCAGCAGCCCCGGGCTCTCCTACGAGCAGTACTTC. Its translation: CASSPGLSYEQYF.

The rearrangement joins TRBV5-1 to TRBJ1-1; the D gene is possibly TRBD1 (5 bases). Looked up from germline, CDR1 is SGHRS and CDR2 is YFSETQ. This CDR3 contains 13 residues. CDR3 residues: CASKGRLNTEAFF. CDR3 bases: TGCGCGTCTAAGGGGCGGCTGAACACTGAAGCTTTCTTT. Full variable domain (rest looked up from reference TRBV5-1 and TRBJ1-1): KAGVTQTPRYLIKTRGQQVTLSCSPISGHRSVSWYQQTPGQGLQFLFEYFSETQRNKGNFPGRFSGRQFSNSRSEMNVSTLELGDSALYLCASKGRLNTEAFFGQGTRLTVV.

This clone showed up just a few times. The rearrangement joins TRBV7-2 to TRBJ2-5; 7 nucleotides match TRBD2. CDR1 is SGHTA, CDR2 FQGNSA, per germline. The junction had 8 bases not matched to a gene; V was cut back by 6 bases and J by 4 bases. This CDR3 is 14 amino acids long. DNA for the CDR3: TGTGCCAGCAGTCTAATGAGCGGGGCAGAGACCCAGTACTTC. Residues: CASSLMSGAETQYF. Complete variable domain (other parts from reference TRBV7-2 and TRBJ2-5): GAGVSQSPSNKVTEKGKDVELRCDPISGHTALYWYRQSLGQGLEFLIYFQGNSAPDKSGLPSDRFSAERTGGSVSTLTIQRTQQEDSAVYLCASSLMSGAETQYFGPGTRLLVL.

V is TRBV7-9 and J is TRBJ2-7; D gene ambiguous. Germline CDR1 and CDR2: SEHNR and FQNEAQ (reference sequence). This CDR3 is built from 11 residues. V gave up 11 bases and J gave up 5 bases, with 13 bases separating them. This CDR3 is CAYSETHEQYF. The CDR3 bases are TGTGCCTACTCCGAAACTCACGAGCAGTACTTC.

The rearrangement joins TRBV28 to TRBJ1-1; D remains unclear. Germline V gene data show CDR1 as MDHEN and CDR2 as SYDVKM. The CDR3 runs to 15 residues. V was cut by 0 bases and J by 1 base, with 9 bases left in between. The CDR3 coding sequence is TGTGCCAGCAGTTTATGGCGTCCGACGAACACTGAAGCTTTCTTT. It specifies CASSLWRPTNTEAFF.

The genes are TRBV5-1 and TRBJ1-2, with D uncertain. Germline lookup yields CDR1 SGHRS and CDR2 YFSETQ. The V and J ends lost 0 bases and 2 bases respectively, with 11 bases between them. The CDR3 is 15 amino acids. CDR3 nucleotides: TGCGCCAGCAGCTTGGGGCGGATAGGGAACTATGGCTACACCTTC. This encodes CASSLGRIGNYGYTF.

This clone has only one observation. The rearrangement joins TRBV7-2 to TRBJ2-7; the match to TRBD1 covers 12 bases. There are 17 residues in the CDR3. V was clipped by 5 bases and J by 2 bases; unmatched bases: 10. Germline V gene sequence: CDR1 SGHTA, CDR2 FQGNSA. The CDR3 DNA reads as TGTGCCAGCAGCGGGCACCTGGGACAGGGGGCTGCCTACGAGCAGTACTTC. It translates to CASSGHLGQGAAYEQYF.

This clone was found a few times. This chain connects TRBV6-4 to TRBJ1-2; D may be TRBD1 (5 bases). V gave up 5 bases and J gave up 0 bases, with 10 bases separating them. CDR3 length: 14 amino acids. Germline CDR1 and CDR2: MRHNA and SNTAGT. In DNA, the CDR3 is TGTGCCAGCAGTCCGACAGAGGCTAACTATGGCTACACCTTC. Translation gives CASSPTEANYGYTF.

This clone has more than one count but fewer than ten. The J gene is TRBJ2-2, the V gene TRBV10-2; TRBD2 aligns across 7 bases. In germline, CDR1 is WSHSY, CDR2 SAAADI. The CDR3 has 15 residues. The V and J ends lost 7 bases and 1 base, in that order; junction bases with no gene match: 6. The CDR3 DNA reads TGCGCCAGCACTCCCCTAGCGGTGAACACCGGGGAGCTGTTTTTT. It specifies CASTPLAVNTGELFF.

The rearrangement links TRBV6-5 to TRBJ2-7, with a tentative D call TRBD1 (6 bases). V gave up 6 bases and J gave up 4 bases, with 13 bases separating them. Germline CDR1 reads MNHEY; CDR2 reads SVGAGI. CDR3 length equals 13 residues. The DNA of the CDR3 is TGTGCCAGCAGAAACAGGGTGGAGTACGAGCAGTACTTC. Its protein product is CASRNRVEYEQYF.

The chain employs TRBV11-2 and TRBJ2-2; 9 nucleotides align to TRBD1. After removal of 5 bases from V and 3 bases from J, the junction contained 4 bases not matched to a gene. Looked up from germline, CDR1 is SGHAT and CDR2 is FQNNGV. CDR3 length equals 15 residues. CDR3 in amino acids: CASSPRTGDTGELFF. The CDR3 DNA follows: TGTGCCAGCAGCCCGCGGACAGGGGACACCGGGGAGCTGTTTTTT.

This clone came up once. The gene calls are TRBV6-6 and TRBJ2-7; 11 nucleotides line up with TRBD2. Losses at the gene ends were 2 bases for V and 3 bases for J; bases not matched to a gene: 3. The CDR3 is 15 residues long. Germline V CDR1 and CDR2: MNHNY, SVGAGI (reference sequence). The CDR3 here is CASSYPGLAGYEQYF. The CDR3 DNA reads TGTGCCAGCAGTTACCCAGGACTAGCGGGCTACGAGCAGTACTTC.

The chain is built from TRBV4-1 and TRBJ1-1; TRBD1 is a possible D gene (5 bases). With 3 bases removed from V and 12 bases from J, the gap between germline ends came to 14 bases. This CDR3 is built from 12 residues. Germline loops: CDR1 MGHRA, CDR2 YSYEKL. The CDR3 DNA reads as TGCGCCAGCAGCCAGACCGGGACGGGGACTTTCTTT. Translating gives CASSQTGTGTFF.

This clone was counted a few times. This chain connects TRBV15 to TRBJ1-6; no firm D call. The V gene lost 8 bases and the J gene lost 7 bases, with 9 bases spanning the gap. There are 12 residues in the CDR3. The germline CDR1 and CDR2 sequences are LNHNV and YYDKDF (reference sequence). CDR3 DNA sequence: TGTGCCACCTCCTTAGAGAATTCACCCCTCCACTTT. Its translation is CATSLENSPLHF. Filled out from reference TRBV15 and TRBJ1-6, the complete variable domain reads DAMVIQNPRYQVTQFGKPVTLSCSQTLNHNVMYWYQQKSSQAPKLLFHYYDKDFNNEADTPDNFQSRRPNTSFCFLDIRSPGLGDTAMYLCATSLENSPLHFGNGTRLTVT.

The V gene is TRBV7-2, the J gene TRBJ2-7; 10 positions agree with TRBD1. J was trimmed by 2 bases and V by 3 bases; bases with no gene match: 4. Germline loops: CDR1 SGHTA, CDR2 FQGNSA. This CDR3 contains 15 residues. For the CDR3, the DNA is TGTGCCAGCAGCTTTAGGGACAGGGGTACCTACGAGCAGTACTTC. As protein: CASSFRDRGTYEQYF.

This chain links TRBV6-5 with TRBJ1-4; no clear D gene. The germline V gene has CDR1 MNHEY and CDR2 SVGAGI. V was trimmed by 2 bases and J by 10 bases, leaving 17 bases between them. CDR3 length: 15 residues. The CDR3 loop reads CASSYTQTGSGKLFF. CDR3 coding DNA: TGTGCCAGCAGTTACACCCAAACGGGCTCCGGAAAACTGTTTTTT.

The chain is built from TRBV7-2 and TRBJ1-4; D is unresolved. The germline V gene has CDR1 SGHTA and CDR2 FQGNSA. V was clipped by 2 bases and J by 13 bases, with 17 bases between them. The CDR3 is made up of 14 amino acids. The CDR3 region has the DNA TGTGCCAGCAGCTTAAATTCCGGTCTTGGGCGACTGTTTTTT. Amino acid sequence: CASSLNSGLGRLFF.